This T cell receptor beta chain was recovered during a study of long-term antiretroviral therapy in people with HIV. Running of the v3.0 immunoSEQ assay took place at survey level. Sequencing aimed to cover about 40,000-55,000 T-cell genomes per sample. Only in-frame clones appear in the TCRdb table, and some are missing; sequencing was by immunoSEQ multiplex PCR. The sample has 15,000 or so clones; 90% to 95% are singletons. Study-wide results and caveats: Nothing was known about ART adherence, viral resistance or changes in therapy. In samples taken after ART, diversity increased but remained below transplant donor control levels.

In regard to this clone: As yet, its antigen is unknown.

V was shortened by 4 bases and J by 6 bases, with 17 bases between the two germline ends. This CDR3 has 14 residues. CDR1 is SGDLS, CDR2 YYNGEE, per germline. This sample comprised unsorted PBMCs, obtained 6 to 6.5 years after starting antiretroviral therapy. This TCR was recovered from a woman between 50 and 59 years old with HIV. V usage is TRBV9 and J usage is TRBJ2-7; the D call may be TRBD1 or TRBD2 (5 bases each). CDR3 residues: CASSLRPGTGEQYF. DNA of the CDR3: TGTGCCAGCAGCTTACGACCGGGGACGGGCGAGCAGTACTTC.